These 25 T cell receptor beta chains share one sample of origin, sequenced in a study of blood T cell repertoires in COVID-19. This table comes from immunoSEQ multiplex PCR, and its TCRdb copy is limited to in-frame clones, with some not included. The sample includes about 250,000 clones, 70% to 90% of them seen just once. The sample consisted of peripheral blood. The receptors stem from a man aged 45-65 years with acute or convalescent COVID-19.

This chain uses TRBV5-4 with TRBJ2-3, with 8 bases identical to TRBD2. Germline V lookup: CDR1 SGHNT, CDR2 YYREEE (reference sequence). V was pared by 4 bases and J by 0 bases, with 1 base of the junction left unmatched. The CDR3 length is 14 residues. CDR3 amino acids: CASSASGSTDTQYF. Written as DNA, the CDR3 is TGTGCCAGCAGCGCTAGCGGGAGCACAGATACGCAGTATTTT.

This clone came up once. The chain joins TRBV19 to TRBJ2-2; D is perhaps TRBD2 (6 bases). The ends were cut back, 5 bases at V and 2 bases at J, with 9 bases in the middle. The CDR3 sequence is 14 residues long. Per germline, CDR1 LNHDA and CDR2 SQIVND (reference sequence). CDR3: CASSRRENTGELFF. The CDR3 DNA is TGTGCCAGTAGTCGGCGGGAAAACACCGGGGAGCTGTTTTTT.

This rearrangement joins TRBV5-1 to TRBJ2-1; 10 positions agree with TRBD2. CDR3 length: 16 amino acids. Germline-derived CDR1 and CDR2 are SGHRS and YFSETQ. V lost 0 bases, J lost 0 bases, and 0 bases stayed unmatched. The chain's CDR3 is CASSLVAGGSYNEQFF. The CDR3 nucleotides read TGCGCCAGCAGCTTGGTAGCGGGAGGCTCCTACAATGAGCAGTTCTTC.

V usage is TRBV10-1 and J usage is TRBJ1-3, with D tentatively TRBD1 (6 bases). Trimming removed 2 bases from V and 0 bases from J, with 14 bases in between. Germline CDR1 WNHNN, CDR2 SYGVQD (reference sequence). The CDR3 runs to 17 residues. The CDR3 is CASSESRNRASGNTIYF. CDR3 nucleotide sequence: TGCGCCAGCAGTGAGAGCCGAAACAGGGCCTCTGGAAACACCATATATTTT.

This chain joins TRBV6-2 or TRBV6-3 and TRBJ2-1; TRBD1 agrees at 9 bases. Germline V gene sequence: CDR1 MNHEY, CDR2 SVGEGT. The CDR3 is 14 amino acids. Losses at the gene ends were 6 bases for V and 6 bases for J; bases not matched to a gene: 6. CDR3 sequence reads: CASSRDRVVNEQFF. Here the CDR3 DNA reads TGTGCCAGCAGCCGGGACAGGGTTGTCAATGAGCAGTTCTTC.

This chain uses TRBV7-9 with TRBJ1-1; TRBD1 is a possible D gene (5 bases). This CDR3 is built from 14 residues. V shed 8 bases and J shed 2 bases, with 15 bases lying between them. Germline values: CDR1 SEHNR, CDR2 FQNEAQ (reference sequence). The CDR3 bases are TGTGCCAGCCTTCGGACACCTGATAACACTGAAGCTTTCTTT. It is translated as CASLRTPDNTEAFF.

The rearrangement joins TRBV2 to TRBJ1-2; 8 bases match TRBD1. CDR1 and CDR2 (germline): SNHLY, FYNNEI. Trimming took 8 bases from V and 4 from J; bases not matched to a gene: 6. The CDR3 contains 13 residues. The CDR3 bases are TGTGCCAGCGCCAGGGGGCTGGGCTATGGCTACACCTTC. It yields the protein CASARGLGYGYTF.

This chain joins TRBV5-4 and TRBJ1-6; 7 nucleotides match TRBD1. CDR3 length: 18 residues. V shed 0 bases and J 1 base; nucleotides not matched to a gene: 7. Germline assignment: CDR1 SGHNT and CDR2 YYREEE (reference sequence). The CDR3 spells CASSLVSTGWSYNSPLHF. The CDR3 coding sequence is TGTGCCAGCAGCTTGGTCTCGACAGGGTGGTCCTATAATTCACCCCTCCACTTT.

This sequence joins TRBV19 and TRBJ1-1, with 7 bases identical to TRBD1. Germline V CDR1 and CDR2: LNHDA, SQIVND (reference sequence). This CDR3 is built from 15 residues. The V gene end was trimmed by 5 bases and the J gene end by 2 bases; junction bases not matched to a gene: 8. CDR3: CASSPYRGRNTEAFF. The CDR3 DNA follows: TGTGCCAGTAGTCCTTACAGGGGAAGAAACACTGAAGCTTTCTTT.

The chain recombines TRBV5-1 with TRBJ2-5, with D perhaps matching TRBD1 (6 bases). Trimming shortened V by 4 bases and J by 1 base, and 14 bases separated the two germline ends. Germline V gene data show CDR1 as SGHRS and CDR2 as YFSETQ. The CDR3 runs 15 residues. CDR3 nucleotides: TGCGCCAGCAGCCTTTACGTGGACAGCCAAGAGACCCAGTACTTC. Encoded protein: CASSLYVDSQETQYF.

The V and J genes are TRBV10-2 and TRBJ2-7; 11 bases agree with TRBD1. This CDR3 region has 13 residues. V was pared by 9 bases and J by 6 bases, with 7 bases of the junction left unmatched. Germline-derived CDR1 and CDR2 are WSHSY and SAAADI. The CDR3 spells CASFLDRGREQYF. Here the CDR3 DNA reads TGCGCCAGTTTTCTGGACAGGGGGCGCGAGCAGTACTTC.

The chain employs TRBV7-9 and TRBJ2-7, with TRBD2 matching 7 bases. Germline CDR1 is SEHNR and CDR2 is FQNEAQ (reference sequence). The trim removed 10 bases at V and 2 bases at J, leaving 8 bases unmatched. This CDR3 comprises 13 residues. Written as DNA, the CDR3 is TGTGCCATCGGGGCAGGGACTACCTACGAGCAGTACTTC. Translating it yields CAIGAGTTYEQYF.

The chain employs TRBV5-5 and TRBJ2-5, with D unclear. CDR1 is SGHKS and CDR2 is YYEKEE in the germline V gene (reference sequence). The V gene lost 2 bases and the J gene lost 4 bases, with 6 bases spanning the gap. The CDR3 spans 12 residues. CDR3 nucleotide sequence: TGTGCCAGCAGCTTTCTAGGAGAGACCCAGTACTTC. This sequence encodes CASSFLGETQYF. Based on the CDR3 plus reference TRBV5-5 and TRBJ2-5, the full variable domain is DAGVTQSPTHLIKTRGQQVTLRCSPISGHKSVSWYQQVLGQGPQFIFQYYEKEERGRGNFPDRFSARQFPNYSSELNVNALLLGDSALYLCASSFLGETQYFGPGTRLLVL.

This sequence joins TRBV5-1 and TRBJ1-3; no definite D call. Germline values: CDR1 SGHRS, CDR2 YFSETQ. Trimming took 0 bases from V and 0 from J, leaving 4 bases between them. The CDR3 sequence is 14 residues long. The CDR3 sequence: CASSLDNSGNTIYF. For the CDR3, the DNA is TGCGCCAGCAGCTTGGACAACTCTGGAAACACCATATATTTT. Full variable domain (outside the CDR3, taken from reference TRBV5-1 and TRBJ1-3): KAGVTQTPRYLIKTRGQQVTLSCSPISGHRSVSWYQQTPGQGLQFLFEYFSETQRNKGNFPGRFSGRQFSNSRSEMNVSTLELGDSALYLCASSLDNSGNTIYFGEGSWLTVV.

The chain is built from TRBV9 and TRBJ1-2; no definite D call. With 3 bases removed from V and 8 bases from J, the gap between germline ends came to 17 bases. The CDR3 spans 14 residues. Germline V CDR1 and CDR2: SGDLS, YYNGEE. The CDR3 bases are TGTGCCAGCAGCGGGTACGTGGGCGGGGTCGGCTACACCTTC. Translated, it gives CASSGYVGGVGYTF.

The gene calls are TRBV18 and TRBJ1-2; 10 bases align to TRBD1. CDR3 length: 13 amino acids. Germline CDR1 KGHSH, CDR2 LQKENI. Trimming took 3 bases from V and 8 from J; bases not matched to a gene: 3. This chain's CDR3 is CASSPGTGVGYTF. The CDR3 region has the DNA TGTGCCAGCTCACCCGGGACAGGGGTGGGCTACACCTTC.

The chain combines TRBV19 with TRBJ2-7; TRBD2 matches 11 bases. The J segment lost 6 bases and the V segment lost 3 bases, leaving 7 bases of the junction unmatched. The CDR3 runs 15 residues. Germline V gene lookup returns CDR1 LNHDA and CDR2 SQIVND (reference sequence). CDR3 sequence (DNA): TGTGCCAGTAGTATTGTACTAGCGGGAGTTGGCGAGCAGTACTTC. Translated, it gives CASSIVLAGVGEQYF. The full variable domain, completed using reference TRBV19 and TRBJ2-7, is DGGITQSPKYLFRKEGQNVTLSCEQNLNHDAMYWYRQDPGQGLRLIYYSQIVNDFQKGDIAEGYSVSREKKESFPLTVTSAQKNPTAFYLCASSIVLAGVGEQYFGPGTRLTVT.

This clone was found once. CDR3 nucleotides: TGTGCCATCCAGGGGCCCCTGAAGCCCCAGCATTTT. Its protein is CAIQGPLKPQHF. The chain employs TRBV28 and TRBJ1-5, with D possibly being TRBD1 (6 bases). V shed 10 bases and J shed 8 bases, with 15 bases lying between them. Germline V CDR1 and CDR2: MDHEN, SYDVKM. The CDR3 is 12 residues long.

The chain carries TRBV14 and TRBJ2-7; unclear D gene. The CDR3 loop spans 13 amino acids. V gave up 4 bases and J gave up 3 bases, with 10 bases separating them. Germline V CDR1 and CDR2: SGHDN, FVKESK. CDR3 loop: CASSPFSLYEQYF. The CDR3 DNA reads TGTGCCAGCAGCCCCTTTTCCCTCTACGAGCAGTACTTC.

CDR3 nucleotides: TGTGCCAGCAGACGACCGGAGGGACAGTCCTACGAGCAGTACTTC. Amino acids: CASRRPEGQSYEQYF. The V call is TRBV6-5, the J call TRBJ2-7; D might be TRBD1 (7 bases). Germline loops: CDR1 MNHEY, CDR2 SVGAGI. This CDR3 region has 15 residues. Trimming left V 6 bases short and J 1 base short, with 16 bases between.

The V call is TRBV3-1 (or the pseudogene TRBV3-2), the J call TRBJ1-5; 8 bases match TRBD1. With V trimmed by 4 bases and J by 2 bases, 4 bases remained unmatched. CDR3 length: 15 residues. Germline loops: CDR1 LGHDT, CDR2 YNNKEL (reference sequence). CDR3 in amino acids: CASSLGDRRNQPQHF. In DNA form, the CDR3 reads TGTGCCAGCAGCCTAGGGGACAGGCGCAATCAGCCCCAGCATTTT.

The chain employs TRBV20-1 and TRBJ1-1, with 8 bases aligning to TRBD1. The V gene end was trimmed by 6 bases and the J gene end by 10 bases; junction bases not matched to a gene: 4. The CDR3 contains 10 residues. In germline, CDR1 is DFQATT, CDR2 SNEGSKA (reference sequence). CDR3: CSAAGTGAFF. CDR3 DNA sequence: TGCAGTGCCGCCGGGACAGGAGCTTTCTTT.

This clone turned up a few times. The identical CDR3 is also encoded by other nucleotide sequences in the sample. The rearrangement links TRBV7-2 to TRBJ2-1; TRBD1 aligns across 8 bases. The CDR3 runs 15 residues. Germline V gene sequence: CDR1 SGHTA, CDR2 FQGNSA. J was trimmed by 3 bases and V by 3 bases; bases with no gene match: 4. The CDR3 DNA is TGTGCCAGCAGCTTGACAGGGGACAACTACAATGAGCAGTTCTTC. Translating gives CASSLTGDNYNEQFF.

The V and J genes are TRBV4-1 and TRBJ1-2; TRBD1 aligns across 8 bases. The V and J ends lost 2 bases and 8 bases, in that order; junction bases with no gene match: 7. Germline V gene sequence: CDR1 MGHRA, CDR2 YSYEKL. The length of the CDR3 is 14 residues. The CDR3 region is CASSQPGGVEGYTF. Here the CDR3 DNA reads TGCGCCAGCAGCCAACCAGGGGGCGTAGAAGGCTACACCTTC.

J is TRBJ2-5 and V is TRBV11-3; TRBD2 matches 7 bases. This CDR3 contains 16 residues. The junction had 10 bases not matched to a gene; V was cut back by 2 bases and J by 4 bases. The germline V gene has CDR1 SGHNT and CDR2 YENEEA. CDR3 amino acids: CASSLSGGVELETQYF. The CDR3 DNA reads as TGTGCCAGCAGCTTATCTGGGGGGGTTGAGTTAGAGACCCAGTACTTC.